One and the same sample provided the 25 T cell receptor beta chains below, sequenced in a study of technical replicates of blood from a handful of donors. Using immunoSEQ multiplex PCR, the repertoire was profiled, and TCRdb retains in-frame clones only, with some absent. The sample yields 70,000 to 95,000 clones, 80% to 95% seen once. Sequenced material: T cells isolated from PBMCs. These receptors came from a human donor in good health. Some clones in this sample may be carry-over from other donors' samples.

The V call is TRBV7-2, the J call TRBJ2-3; 7 bases align to TRBD2. There are 17 residues in the CDR3. CDR1 is SGHTA and CDR2 is FQGNSA in the germline V gene. Trimming took 1 base from V and 4 from J; bases not matched to a gene: 11. The CDR3 coding sequence is TGTGCCAGCAGCTTAGGGGCCGGAGCGGGACGTTCAGATACGCAGTATTTT. It yields the protein CASSLGAGAGRSDTQYF.

The chain uses TRBV6-5 and TRBJ1-1; D remains unclear. There are 15 residues in the CDR3. Trimming pared 4 bases from V and 0 bases from J, leaving 12 bases between. Germline V gives CDR1 MNHEY, CDR2 SVGAGI. As DNA, the CDR3 is TGTGCCAGCAGTTCCTACGAGACTGTGAACACTGAAGCTTTCTTT. Translating gives CASSSYETVNTEAFF.

This rearrangement joins TRBV9 to TRBJ2-5, with D perhaps TRBD1 (5 bases). The V and J ends lost 3 bases and 5 bases respectively, with 14 bases between them. CDR1 SGDLS and CDR2 YYNGEE come from the germline V gene. CDR3 length: 14 amino acids. The CDR3 bases are TGTGCCAGCAGCGGCGACAGTGGGGCGGAGACCCAGTACTTC. Translation: CASSGDSGAETQYF.

The genes are TRBV15 and TRBJ1-2; 11 bases are a match to TRBD1. Germline V gene data show CDR1 as LNHNV and CDR2 as YYDKDF (reference sequence). V was pared by 5 bases and J by 7 bases, with 3 bases of the junction left unmatched. The CDR3 sequence is 13 residues long. The chain's CDR3 is CATSLDRGLGYTF. The DNA of the CDR3 is TGTGCCACCAGCTTGGACAGGGGGCTTGGCTACACCTTC. Using reference TRBV15 and TRBJ1-2 for the parts outside the CDR3, the full variable domain is DAMVIQNPRYQVTQFGKPVTLSCSQTLNHNVMYWYQQKSSQAPKLLFHYYDKDFNNEADTPDNFQSRRPNTSFCFLDIRSPGLGDTAMYLCATSLDRGLGYTFGSGTRLTVV.

The chain uses TRBV7-6 and TRBJ2-7; 8 nucleotides line up with TRBD2. V lost 2 bases, J lost 5 bases, and 5 bases stayed unmatched. The germline V gene has CDR1 SGHVS and CDR2 FNYEAQ. The CDR3 runs 14 residues. DNA for the CDR3: TGTGCCAGCAGCTTAAGCGGGAGAACCCACGAGCAGTACTTC. Protein: CASSLSGRTHEQYF.

The gene calls are TRBV7-9 and TRBJ1-4, with D perhaps matching TRBD1 (5 bases). Germline CDR1 is SEHNR and CDR2 is FQNEAQ (reference sequence). V was trimmed by 6 bases and J by 12 bases, leaving 23 bases between them. CDR3 length: 15 residues. The CDR3 is CASSSNVPGGTELFF. The CDR3, as DNA: TGTGCCAGCAGTTCTAACGTCCCGGGGGGAACAGAACTGTTTTTT.

This chain connects TRBV28 to TRBJ2-5, with a weak D call TRBD1 (5 bases). Germline V gene lookup returns CDR1 MDHEN and CDR2 SYDVKM. V lost 4 bases and J 2 bases, leaving 11 bases between the germline ends. The CDR3 is 14 residues long. CDR3 sequence (DNA): TGTGCCAGCAGTTCCATCCAGGGTCAAGAGACCCAGTACTTC. It yields the protein CASSSIQGQETQYF.

The gene calls are TRBV4-1 and TRBJ2-5, with 11 bases fitting TRBD1. Germline assignment: CDR1 MGHRA and CDR2 YSYEKL. With V trimmed by 3 bases and J by 5 bases, 8 bases remained unmatched. The CDR3 is 16 amino acids. The CDR3 reads CASSHPGQGAGETQYF. CDR3 sequence (DNA): TGCGCCAGCAGCCATCCCGGACAGGGGGCAGGGGAGACCCAGTACTTC.

V usage is TRBV9 and J usage is TRBJ2-3; TRBD1 matches 9 bases. Losses at the gene ends were 0 bases for V and 4 bases for J; bases not matched to a gene: 0. This CDR3 contains 14 residues. Per the germline V gene, CDR1 is SGDLS and CDR2 is YYNGEE. The CDR3 DNA sequence: TGTGCCAGCAGCGTAGGGGACAGGGCAGATACGCAGTATTTT. Protein: CASSVGDRADTQYF. The entire variable domain, with the rest obtained from reference TRBV9 and TRBJ2-3, is as follows: DSGVTQTPKHLITATGQRVTLRCSPRSGDLSVYWYQQSLDQGLQFLIQYYNGEERAKGNILERFSAQQFPDLHSELNLSSLELGDSALYFCASSVGDRADTQYFGPGTRLTVL.

The chain joins TRBV6-5 to TRBJ2-1; 8 positions match TRBD2. V shed 6 bases, J shed 8 bases, and the junction held 6 bases outside the gene matches. The germline V gene has CDR1 MNHEY and CDR2 SVGAGI. The CDR3 has 13 amino acids. The CDR3 loop is CASRTGGPDEQFF. CDR3 DNA sequence: TGTGCCAGCAGGACGGGAGGGCCCGATGAGCAGTTCTTC.

V gene TRBV2 combines with J gene TRBJ2-7, with 7 positions matching TRBD1. CDR1 SNHLY and CDR2 FYNNEI come from the germline V gene. CDR3 size: 14 residues. V lost 6 bases to trimming and J lost 5 bases; unmatched junction nucleotides: 10. The CDR3 DNA reads as TGTGCCAGCAGGCTAGAGGGGGCAGGCGACGAGCAGTACTTC. This gives the protein CASRLEGAGDEQYF.

V gene TRBV9 combines with J gene TRBJ2-3; TRBD2 matches 9 bases. V dropped 0 bases and J dropped 6; count of bases not matched to a gene: 8. Germline CDR1 SGDLS, CDR2 YYNGEE. The CDR3 consists of 16 residues. CDR3 nucleotides: TGTGCCAGCAGCGTAGGCGGGAGGGCCTATTGGGATACGCAGTATTTT. Its translation is CASSVGGRAYWDTQYF.

The rearrangement joins TRBV6-1 to TRBJ2-7; 9 nucleotides align to TRBD1. Germline CDR1 is MNHNS and CDR2 is SASEGT. CDR3 length: 12 residues. Germline trimming cut 10 bases from V and 5 bases from J; bases unmatched to any gene: 6. Written as DNA, the CDR3 is TGTGCCATCCGGACAGGGGTCCACGAGCAGTACTTC. This codes for CAIRTGVHEQYF.

V and J are TRBV18 and TRBJ1-4; D not resolved. The CDR3 loop spans 15 amino acids. The V and J ends lost 1 base and 5 bases respectively, with 11 bases between them. Germline CDR1 reads KGHSH; CDR2 reads LQKENI. CDR3: CASSPQGGPNEKLFF. The DNA of the CDR3 is TGTGCCAGCTCACCACAGGGAGGCCCCAATGAAAAACTGTTTTTT. Full variable domain (outside the CDR3, taken from reference TRBV18 and TRBJ1-4): NAGVMQNPRHLVRRRGQEARLRCSPMKGHSHVYWYRQLPEEGLKFMVYLQKENIIDESGMPKERFSAEFPKEGPSILRIQQVVRGDSAAYFCASSPQGGPNEKLFFGSGTQLSVL.

The V and J genes are TRBV13 and TRBJ2-5; perhaps TRBD2 as D (5 bases). Trimming pared 3 bases from V and 5 bases from J, leaving 13 bases between. This CDR3 is 14 amino acids long. In germline, CDR1 is PRHDT, CDR2 FYEKMQ (reference sequence). CDR3 loop: CASSFGLAEETQYF. The CDR3 nucleotides are TGTGCCAGCAGCTTCGGGCTAGCCGAGGAGACCCAGTACTTC. Together with reference TRBV13 and TRBJ2-5, the CDR3 gives the full variable domain: AAGVIQSPRHLIKEKRETATLKCYPIPRHDTVYWYQQGPGQDPQFLISFYEKMQSDKGSIPDRFSAQQFSDYHSELNMSSLELGDSALYFCASSFGLAEETQYFGPGTRLLVL.

J is TRBJ2-2 and V is TRBV19, with 8 positions matching TRBD1. V lost 3 bases and J lost 3; bases outside the gene matches: 3. Germline V gene data show CDR1 as LNHDA and CDR2 as SQIVND (reference sequence). This CDR3 has 15 residues. CDR3 sequence (DNA): TGTGCCAGTAGTATCCTGGACAGGGACACCGGGGAGCTGTTTTTT. Translation gives CASSILDRDTGELFF.

Only one count was recorded for this clone. This sequence joins TRBV30 and TRBJ2-7; D perhaps matches TRBD2 (6 bases). V was pared by 0 bases and J by 7 bases, with 16 bases between. From germline, CDR1 is GTSNPN and CDR2 SVGIG (reference sequence). The CDR3 sequence is 14 residues long. The CDR3 DNA reads as TGTGCCTGGAGTGTAGGAGGGAGTGCTTATGAGCAGTACTTC. Translating it yields CAWSVGGSAYEQYF.

In DNA form, the CDR3 reads TGTGCCAGCAGCAAAATCGGGACTAGCGGGCCCTCTGGGGCCAACGTCCTGACTTTC. Its translation is CASSKIGTSGPSGANVLTF. The chain is built from TRBV21-1 and TRBJ2-6; no DNA check was done on the table's D call, TRBD2. TRBV21-1 has pseudogene status. The CDR3 covers 19 residues.

V is TRBV15 and J is TRBJ1-2; 7 bases are a match to TRBD1. The V gene end was trimmed by 0 bases and the J gene end by 4 bases; junction bases not matched to a gene: 2. Germline CDR1 reads LNHNV; CDR2 reads YYDKDF (reference sequence). The CDR3 loop spans 14 amino acids. The CDR3 DNA follows: TGTGCCACCAGCAGAGAGACAGGGCCCTATGGCTACACCTTC. Protein sequence: CATSRETGPYGYTF. The entire variable domain, with the rest obtained from reference TRBV15 and TRBJ1-2, is as follows: DAMVIQNPRYQVTQFGKPVTLSCSQTLNHNVMYWYQQKSSQAPKLLFHYYDKDFNNEADTPDNFQSRRPNTSFCFLDIRSPGLGDTAMYLCATSRETGPYGYTFGSGTRLTVV.

The chain uses TRBV9 and TRBJ2-2, with D perhaps TRBD2 (5 bases). Germline V gives CDR1 SGDLS, CDR2 YYNGEE. The CDR3 totals 15 residues. V was clipped by 1 base and J by 6 bases, with 13 bases between them. The CDR3 bases are TGTGCCAGCAGCGTACTCGGTAGCGCGGCCGGGGAGCTGTTTTTT. This translates into CASSVLGSAAGELFF.

The V call is TRBV21-1, the J call TRBJ2-7; whether TRBD1, the table's D call, matches the DNA was not checked. TRBV21-1 is given as a pseudogene. CDR3 length: 16 residues. The CDR3 sequence is CASSKDTAPGVGEQYF. The CDR3 coding sequence is TGTGCCAGCAGCAAAGACACTGCCCCAGGGGTAGGGGAGCAGTACTTC.

This CDR3 is CASSLLRDEQFF. Here the CDR3 DNA reads TGTGCCAGCAGCTTATTGCGGGATGAGCAGTTCTTC. The chain employs TRBV11-3 and TRBJ2-1, with TRBD2 as a possible D gene (5 bases). This CDR3 spans 12 amino acids. The V end lost 2 bases, the J end lost 8 bases, and 7 bases lay between the germline ends. Germline-derived CDR1 and CDR2 are SGHNT and YENEEA.

The V gene is TRBV7-3, the J gene TRBJ1-1; TRBD1 aligns across 8 bases. The CDR3 is 14 amino acids. Germline loops: CDR1 SGHTA, CDR2 FQGTGA. The junction had 5 bases not matched to a gene; V was cut back by 5 bases and J by 3 bases. CDR3 sequence reads: CASSPTGGDTEAFF. The DNA for the CDR3 is TGTGCCAGCAGCCCCACAGGGGGGGACACTGAAGCTTTCTTT.

The rearrangement links TRBV28 to TRBJ2-3; 8 nucleotides line up with TRBD1. Germline lookup yields CDR1 MDHEN and CDR2 SYDVKM. V lost 3 bases and J lost 2; bases outside the gene matches: 10. This CDR3 is built from 17 residues. The CDR3 nucleotides are TGTGCCAGCAGTTTCTCCCCGGGACAGGATAACACAGATACGCAGTATTTT. This encodes CASSFSPGQDNTDTQYF.

The chain uses TRBV29-1 and TRBJ2-3, with a weak D call TRBD2 (6 bases). The CDR3 spans 11 residues. In germline, CDR1 is SQVTM, CDR2 ANQGSEA. The V end was cut by 8 bases, the J end by 7 bases, with 13 bases between. The CDR3 sequence is CSIIGGNTQYF. The CDR3 bases are TGCAGCATCATCGGGGGTAATACGCAGTATTTT.